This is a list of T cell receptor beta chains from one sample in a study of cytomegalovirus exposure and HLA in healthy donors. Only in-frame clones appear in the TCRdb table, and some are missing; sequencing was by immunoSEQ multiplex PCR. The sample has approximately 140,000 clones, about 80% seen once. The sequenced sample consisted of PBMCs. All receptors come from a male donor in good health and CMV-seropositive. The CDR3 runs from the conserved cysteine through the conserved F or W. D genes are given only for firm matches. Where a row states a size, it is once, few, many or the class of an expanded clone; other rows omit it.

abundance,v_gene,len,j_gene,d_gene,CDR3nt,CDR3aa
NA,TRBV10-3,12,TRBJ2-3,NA,TGTGCCATCAGTACAGGGTTGGATACGCAGTATTTT,CAISTGLDTQYF
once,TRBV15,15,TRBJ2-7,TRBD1,TGTGCCACCAGCAGAGAAGGACAGGGGTTGTACGAGCAGTACTTC,CATSREGQGLYEQYF
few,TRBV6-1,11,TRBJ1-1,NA,TGTGCCAGCAGGACCGGGACTGAAGCTTTCTTT,CASRTGTEAFF
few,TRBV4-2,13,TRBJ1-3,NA,TGTGCCAGCAGCCAAGAGGGAGGATACACCATATATTTT,CASSQEGGYTIYF
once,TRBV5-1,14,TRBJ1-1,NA,TGCGCCAGCAGCTTGGGTGAGGGCTGGACTGAAGCTTTCTTT,CASSLGEGWTEAFF
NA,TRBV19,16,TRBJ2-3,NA,TGTGCCAGTAGTATAGATAGGGGTCGGGGCACAGATACGCAGTATTTT,CASSIDRGRGTDTQYF
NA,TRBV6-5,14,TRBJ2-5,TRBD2,TGTGCCAGCAGTCCACTAGCGGGAGACGAGACCCAGTACTTC,CASSPLAGDETQYF
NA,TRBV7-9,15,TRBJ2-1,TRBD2,TGTGCCAGCAGCCTTAGCGGGAGAGCGGGCAATGAGCAGTTCTTC,CASSLSGRAGNEQFF
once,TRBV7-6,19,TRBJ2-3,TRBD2,TGTGCCAGCAGCCGCGACACTCCGGGACTAGCGGGAGGATGGGATACGCAGTATTTT,CASSRDTPGLAGGWDTQYF
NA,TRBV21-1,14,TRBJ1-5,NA,TGTGCCAGCAGCAAGGGGGGGGCCTATCAGCCCCAGCATTTT,CASSKGGAYQPQHF
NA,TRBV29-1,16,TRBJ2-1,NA,TGCAGCGTTGAAGATCTTCAGCGGCAAACCTACAATGAGCAGTTCTTC,CSVEDLQRQTYNEQFF
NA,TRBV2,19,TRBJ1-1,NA,TGTGCCAGCAGTGAAGCTCCACGACAGGCGCCCCAGCGGCCCAGTGAAGCTTTCTTT,CASSEAPRQAPQRPSEAFF
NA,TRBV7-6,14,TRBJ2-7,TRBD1,TGTGCCAGCAGCCCCCGGACAGGGCGGCGCGAGCAGTACTTC,CASSPRTGRREQYF
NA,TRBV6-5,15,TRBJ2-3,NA,TGTGCCAGCAGTTACGGTTCTGTGGGCCAAGATACGCAGTATTTT,CASSYGSVGQDTQYF
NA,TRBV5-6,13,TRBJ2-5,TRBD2,TGTGCCAGCTCCCTCGGGGGAGGGGAGACCCAGTACTTC,CASSLGGGETQYF
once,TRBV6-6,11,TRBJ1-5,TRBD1,TGTGCCAGCAGTAGACAGGGGCCCCAGCATTTT,CASSRQGPQHF
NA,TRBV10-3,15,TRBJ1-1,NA,TGTGCCACCTCCGGGACTGTGGTTAATCTGGCTGAAGCTTTCTTT,CATSGTVVNLAEAFF
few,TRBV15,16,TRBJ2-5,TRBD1,TGTGCCCCTAAGCATCTGTCCGGGACAGGACAAGAGACCCAGTACTTC,CAPKHLSGTGQETQYF
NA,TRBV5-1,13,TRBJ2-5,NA,TGCGCCTCCTCCGGGACACCCCAAGAGACCCAGTACTTC,CASSGTPQETQYF
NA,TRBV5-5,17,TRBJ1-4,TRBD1,TGTGCCAGCAGCCACCGGACAGGGGGAACAACTAATGAAAAACTGTTTTTT,CASSHRTGGTTNEKLFF
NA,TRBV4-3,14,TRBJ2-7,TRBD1,TGCGCCAGCAGCTACGGACAGGGAAAGGGCGAGCAGTACTTC,CASSYGQGKGEQYF
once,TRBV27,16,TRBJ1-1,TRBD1,TGTGCCAGCCAGGAACAGGGGTTTGGGCGGAGGACTGAAGCTTTCTTT,CASQEQGFGRRTEAFF
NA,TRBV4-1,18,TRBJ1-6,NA,TGCGCCAGCAGCCCATTTCTGGGGGGGGGATCATATAATTCACCCCTCCACTTT,CASSPFLGGGSYNSPLHF
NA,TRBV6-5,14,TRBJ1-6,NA,TGTGCCAGCAGTTACTGGGCGGGCGATTCACCCCTCCACTTT,CASSYWAGDSPLHF
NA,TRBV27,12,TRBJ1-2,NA,TGTGCCAGCAGATGGGGGCAGAATGGCTACACCTTC,CASRWGQNGYTF
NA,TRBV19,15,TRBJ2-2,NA,TGTGCCAGTCCGCCAAACTCCGCCGGGACCGGGGAGCTGTTTTTT,CASPPNSAGTGELFF
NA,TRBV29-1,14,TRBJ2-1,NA,TGCAGCGTTGACGGGGTAGCCCTCTACAATGAGCAGTTCTTC,CSVDGVALYNEQFF
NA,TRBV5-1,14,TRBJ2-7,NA,TGCGCCAGCAGCGTGGCAGGGGTTCGTTACGAGCAGTACTTC,CASSVAGVRYEQYF
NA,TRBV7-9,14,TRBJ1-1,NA,TGTGCCAGCAGCTTAAAGGACTCAAACACTGAAGCTTTCTTT,CASSLKDSNTEAFF
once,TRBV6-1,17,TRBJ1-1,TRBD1,TGTGCCAGCAGTGACGCCGGGACAGGGCTTATGAACACTGAAGCTTTCTTT,CASSDAGTGLMNTEAFF
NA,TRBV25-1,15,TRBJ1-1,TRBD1,TGTGCCAGCAGTGAATTTAAGGGGGCGAACACTGAAGCTTTCTTT,CASSEFKGANTEAFF
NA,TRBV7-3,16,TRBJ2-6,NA,TGTGCCAGCAGCTTCGACAGGCTCTCTGGGGCCAACGTCCTGACTTTC,CASSFDRLSGANVLTF
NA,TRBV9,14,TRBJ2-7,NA,TGTGCCAGCAGCGGCGGATCCGGCTCCTACGAGCAGTACTTC,CASSGGSGSYEQYF
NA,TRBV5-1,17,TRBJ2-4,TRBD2,TGCGCCAGCACCAGGGGGCCAAGCGGGAGGGGCAAAAACATTCAGTACTTC,CASTRGPSGRGKNIQYF
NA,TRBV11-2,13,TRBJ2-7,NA,TGTGCCAGCAGCTTAGACAGGGGTTGGGAGCAGTACTTC,CASSLDRGWEQYF
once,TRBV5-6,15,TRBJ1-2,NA,TGTGCCAGCAGCTTGGCCCGGGGAGGGAATGATGGCTACACCTTC,CASSLARGGNDGYTF
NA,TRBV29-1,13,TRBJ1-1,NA,TGCAGCGCCTGGACAGCCCTCAACACTGAAGCTTTCTTT,CSAWTALNTEAFF
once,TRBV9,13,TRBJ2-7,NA,TGTGCCAGCAGTCAGGGGTCCTCCTACGAGCAGTACTTC,CASSQGSSYEQYF
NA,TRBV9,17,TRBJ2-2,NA,TGTGCCAGCAGCGTACCGTCGGACACTTCGAACACCGGGGAGCTGTTTTTT,CASSVPSDTSNTGELFF
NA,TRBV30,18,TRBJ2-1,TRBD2,TGTGCCTGGATGGGGCCGGGACTAGCGGGGAGCTCCTACAATGAGCAGTTCTTC,CAWMGPGLAGSSYNEQFF
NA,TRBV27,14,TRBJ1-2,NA,TGTGCCAGCAGTTCGCCAGGGCGCGGCTATGGCTACACCTTC,CASSSPGRGYGYTF
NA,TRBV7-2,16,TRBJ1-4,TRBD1,TGTGCCAGCAGCTTTCGTCGGACAGGGTTTAATGAAAAACTGTTTTTT,CASSFRRTGFNEKLFF
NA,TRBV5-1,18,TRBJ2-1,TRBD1,TGCGCCAGCAGCTTGGGGGCGAGACGGGACAGGGGAAACAATGAGCAGTTCTTC,CASSLGARRDRGNNEQFF
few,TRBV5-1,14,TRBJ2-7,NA,TGCGCCAGCAGCTGGAGAAGAGATTCCTACGAGCAGTACTTC,CASSWRRDSYEQYF
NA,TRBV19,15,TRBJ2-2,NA,TGTGCCAGTACTGACAGTAGTTCGAACACCGGGGAGCTGTTTTTT,CASTDSSSNTGELFF
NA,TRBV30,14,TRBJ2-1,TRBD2,TGTGCCTGGAGTAGGACTAGCGGGGCCGATGAGCAGTTCTTC,CAWSRTSGADEQFF
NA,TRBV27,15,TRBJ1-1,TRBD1,TGTGCCAGCAGCCGAAGACAGGGTATATCCACTGAAGCTTTCTTT,CASSRRQGISTEAFF
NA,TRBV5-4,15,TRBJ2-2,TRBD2,TGTGCCAGCAGCAACACTAGCGGGAACACCGGGGAGCTGTTTTTT,CASSNTSGNTGELFF
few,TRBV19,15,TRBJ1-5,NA,TGTGCCAGTAGTACGGACACTACAAGCAATCAGCCCCAGCATTTT,CASSTDTTSNQPQHF
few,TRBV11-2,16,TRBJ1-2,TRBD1,TGTGCCAGCAGCGGACTACAGGGGGGGGACAACTATGGCTACACCTTC,CASSGLQGGDNYGYTF
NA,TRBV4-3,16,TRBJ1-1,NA,TGCGCCAGCAGCCAAGGCCCCGGGACAACGAACACTGAAGCTTTCTTT,CASSQGPGTTNTEAFF
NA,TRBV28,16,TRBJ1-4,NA,TGTGCCAGCAGTAGGGGTAAGGGAACCGGAAATGAAAAACTGTTTTTT,CASSRGKGTGNEKLFF